The present TCR beta chain was sequenced within a study of early T cells in non-severe SARS-CoV-2 infection. This clonotype was seen repeatedly, ten times or more. Individually, cDNA molecules had unique molecular identifiers attached to them. TCRdb ran MiXCR on the 5' RACE reads and lists one entry per CDR3 protein. The sample has 65,000 to 85,000 distinct CDR3 sequences; more than 8.5% are singletons. Trimming left V 3 bases short and J 5 bases short, with 11 bases between. This CDR3 is 14 amino acids long. The germline V gene has CDR1 MDHEN and CDR2 SYDVKM. Sample: whole blood, taken at baseline. The TCR comes from an adult who was a healthcare worker with PCR-confirmed SARS-CoV-2 infection or an uninfected control (not recorded which). The J gene is TRBJ1-5, the V gene TRBV28; D gene ambiguous. Here the CDR3 reads CASSFGQPYQPQHF. CDR3 coding DNA: TGTGCCAGCAGTTTTGGGCAGCCTTATCAGCCCCAGCATTTT.